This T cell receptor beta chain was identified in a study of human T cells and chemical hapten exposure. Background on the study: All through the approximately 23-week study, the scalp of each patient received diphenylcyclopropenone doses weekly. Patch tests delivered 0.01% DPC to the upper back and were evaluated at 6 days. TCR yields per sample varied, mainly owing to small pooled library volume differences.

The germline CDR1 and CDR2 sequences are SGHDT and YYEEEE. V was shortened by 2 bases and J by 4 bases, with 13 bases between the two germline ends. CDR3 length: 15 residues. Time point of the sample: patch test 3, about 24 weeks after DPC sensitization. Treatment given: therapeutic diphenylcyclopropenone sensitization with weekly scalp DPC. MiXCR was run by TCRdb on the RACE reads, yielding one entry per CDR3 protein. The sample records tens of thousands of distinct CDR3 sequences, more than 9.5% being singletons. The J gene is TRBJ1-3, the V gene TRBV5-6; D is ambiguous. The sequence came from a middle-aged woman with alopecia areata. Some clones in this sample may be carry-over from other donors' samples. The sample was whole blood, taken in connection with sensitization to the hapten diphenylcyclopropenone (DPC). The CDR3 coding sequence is TGTGCCAGCAGCTTCGTAGGCGGTGCCGGAAACACCATATATTTT. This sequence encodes CASSFVGGAGNTIYF.